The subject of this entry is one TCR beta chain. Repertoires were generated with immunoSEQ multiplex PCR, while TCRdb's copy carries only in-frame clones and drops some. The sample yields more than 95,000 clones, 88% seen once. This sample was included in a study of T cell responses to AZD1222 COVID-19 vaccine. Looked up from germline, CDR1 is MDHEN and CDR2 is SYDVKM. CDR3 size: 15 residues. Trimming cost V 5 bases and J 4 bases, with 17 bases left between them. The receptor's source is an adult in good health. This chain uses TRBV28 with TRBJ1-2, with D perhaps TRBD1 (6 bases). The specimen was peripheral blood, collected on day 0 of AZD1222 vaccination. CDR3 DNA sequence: TGTGCCAGCAGTACTTCCGGGACACCTTTCTATGGCTACACCTTC. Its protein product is CASSTSGTPFYGYTF.